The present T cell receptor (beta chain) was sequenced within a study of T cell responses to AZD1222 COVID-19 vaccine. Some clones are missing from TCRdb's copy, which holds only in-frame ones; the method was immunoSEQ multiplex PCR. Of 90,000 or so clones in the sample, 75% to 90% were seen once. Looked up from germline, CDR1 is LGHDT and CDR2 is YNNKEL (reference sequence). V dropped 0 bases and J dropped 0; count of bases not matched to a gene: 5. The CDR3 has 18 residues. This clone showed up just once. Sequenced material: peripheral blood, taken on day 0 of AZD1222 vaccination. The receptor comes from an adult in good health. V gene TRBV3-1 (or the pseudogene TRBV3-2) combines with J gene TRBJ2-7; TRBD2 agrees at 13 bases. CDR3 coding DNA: TGTGCCAGCAGCCAAGAGATGGGACTAGCGGGGAGCTCCTACGAGCAGTACTTC. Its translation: CASSQEMGLAGSSYEQYF.